A selection of T cell receptor beta chains follows, all from one sample in a study of cytomegalovirus exposure and HLA in healthy donors. Profiling relied on immunoSEQ multiplex PCR, and the TCRdb table lists in-frame clones only, not all of them. The table shows approximately 81,000 clones, with less than 80% occurring only once. Sequenced material: PBMCs. The receptors were sampled from a man aged 40-49 years in good health and CMV-seropositive. The CDR3 runs from the conserved cysteine through the conserved F or W. D genes are given only for firm matches. Only some rows state a clone size, as once, few, many or a class for expanded clones.

.	.	TRBV4-2	TRBJ2-5	TGTGCCAGCAGCCAAGATCTCCTGGGGGGGCCGGGGCAAGAGACCCAGTACTTC	CASSQDLLGGPGQETQYF
.	TRBD1	TRBV2	TRBJ2-1	TGTGCCAGCAAGCCGGGACAGACCAATGAGCAGTTCTTC	CASKPGQTNEQFF
.	TRBD2	TRBV6-6	TRBJ2-2	TGTGCCAGCAGCCTTAGGAGCGGGGGAACCGGGGAGCTGTTTTTT	CASSLRSGGTGELFF
.	TRBD2	TRBV9	TRBJ2-1	TGTGCCAGCAGCGTAAGGCTAGCGGGAGTTGGTGAGCAGTTCTTC	CASSVRLAGVGEQFF
few	TRBD1	TRBV5-6	TRBJ2-3	TGTGCCAGCAGCCTAACCTACGACAGGGCGGGAGATACGCAGTATTTT	CASSLTYDRAGDTQYF
few	TRBD1	TRBV29-1	TRBJ1-2	TGCAGCGTTGAAGACCGCCACAGGGGGAGTGGATATGGCTACACCTTC	CSVEDRHRGSGYGYTF
few	TRBD2	TRBV5-5	TRBJ2-7	TGTGCCAGCAGCTTGTTGGCGGGAGGGACCCACGAGCAGTACTTC	CASSLLAGGTHEQYF
few	.	TRBV11-2	TRBJ2-7	TGTGCCAGCAGCTTAGCAGGAACACACGAGCAGTACTTC	CASSLAGTHEQYF
.	TRBD2	TRBV14	TRBJ2-7	TGTGCCAGCAGTTTAATAGCGGGAGGGCCCCACGAGCAGTACTTC	CASSLIAGGPHEQYF
.	.	TRBV7-2	TRBJ2-7	TGTGCCAGCAGCTTAGTAAACGAGCAGTACTTC	CASSLVNEQYF
.	.	TRBV19	TRBJ1-2	TGTGCCAGTATCCCGGGCGGGGAGGTCGATGGCTACACCTTC	CASIPGGEVDGYTF
.	.	TRBV5-1	TRBJ2-5	TGCGCCAGCAGCTATGGACACCGACAAGAGACCCAGTACTTC	CASSYGHRQETQYF
.	.	TRBV5-1	TRBJ1-1	TGCGCCAGCAGCTTGGGGTCAACAGGGAAGGGGTACACTGAAGCTTTCTTT	CASSLGSTGKGYTEAFF
.	TRBD1	TRBV6-1	TRBJ2-7	TGTGCCAGCAGTGAAGAGGGACAGGTGGCCGAGCAGTACTTC	CASSEEGQVAEQYF
.	.	TRBV18	TRBJ1-1	TGTGCCAGCTCACTCTATAAGTTAGGGGTCTCGAGCACTGAAGCTTTCTTT	CASSLYKLGVSSTEAFF
.	TRBD1	TRBV4-3	TRBJ2-1	TGCGCCAGCAGCCGAGGACAGGGGGCGCCCAATGAGCAGTTCTTC	CASSRGQGAPNEQFF
.	TRBD1	TRBV6-1	TRBJ2-5	TGTGCCACCATGGGACAGCCCTCATCAGAGACCCAGTACTTC	CATMGQPSSETQYF
.	TRBD2	TRBV5-5	TRBJ2-3	TGTGCCAGCAGCTTGAGGACTAGCGGGGGGACAGATACGCAGTATTTT	CASSLRTSGGTDTQYF
.	TRBD1	TRBV7-9	TRBJ2-3	TGTTCCAGCAGCTTAGTACTTCGCAGGGGGCTTGAAGATACGCAGTATTTT	CSSSLVLRRGLEDTQYF
.	TRBD2	TRBV7-2	TRBJ2-4	TGTGCTAGCAGCTTAGCGGGGGGAGCCAAAAACATTCAGTACTTC	CASSLAGGAKNIQYF
.	.	TRBV27	TRBJ1-1	TGTGCCAGCAAAGAAAGGGAGTGGATGGCTGAAGCTTTCTTT	CASKEREWMAEAFF
.	.	TRBV15	TRBJ2-1	TGTGCCACCAGCAGAGTGGGAGCCCGGCAGTTCTTC	CATSRVGARQFF
.	TRBD2	TRBV11-3	TRBJ2-1	TGTGCCAGCAGCCGGGCTAGCGGGAATACGGATGAGCAGTTCTTC	CASSRASGNTDEQFF
.	.	TRBV11-2	TRBJ2-2	TGTGCCAGCAGCTTAGACTTCAACACCGGGGAGCTGTTTTTT	CASSLDFNTGELFF
once	.	TRBV6-5	TRBJ2-7	TGTGCCAGTACCCCGGGAGTGAGATCCTACGAGCAGTACTTC	CASTPGVRSYEQYF
.	.	TRBV27	TRBJ2-1	TGTGCCAGCAGTCCCCCACAGGGTGGGAATGAGCAGTTCTTC	CASSPPQGGNEQFF
.	.	TRBV21-1	TRBJ2-1	TGTGCCAGCAGCAAAGTACAGGGAAATTTAAGTAGGGATGAGCAGTTCTTC	CASSKVQGNLSRDEQFF
.	.	TRBV10-1	TRBJ1-5	TGCGCCAGCCTAAACTCATGCAATCAGCCCCAGCATTTT	CASLNSCNQPQHF
once	TRBD1	TRBV5-6	TRBJ1-2	TGTGCCAGCAGCGTGGACAGGGGGCGTATCTATGGCTACACCTTC	CASSVDRGRIYGYTF
.	.	TRBV4-1	TRBJ2-7	TGCGCCAGCAGCCAAGACGGGGTCTCCTACGAGCAGTACTTC	CASSQDGVSYEQYF
few	.	TRBV27	TRBJ2-7	TGTGCCAGCAGTTTATCGTCGGGCGAGCAGTACTTC	CASSLSSGEQYF
.	.	TRBV4-1	TRBJ2-7	TGCGCCAGCAGCCAAGGACCGGACAACGAGCAGTACTTC	CASSQGPDNEQYF